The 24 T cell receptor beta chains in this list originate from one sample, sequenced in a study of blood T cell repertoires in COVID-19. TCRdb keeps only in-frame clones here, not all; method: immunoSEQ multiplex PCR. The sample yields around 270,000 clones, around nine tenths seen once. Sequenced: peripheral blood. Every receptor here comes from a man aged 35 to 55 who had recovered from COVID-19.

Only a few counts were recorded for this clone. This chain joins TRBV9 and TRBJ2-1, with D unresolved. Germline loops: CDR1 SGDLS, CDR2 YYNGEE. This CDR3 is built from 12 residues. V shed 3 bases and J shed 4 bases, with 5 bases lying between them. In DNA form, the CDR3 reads TGTGCCAGCAGCGCCGAGTACAATGAGCAGTTCTTC. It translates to CASSAEYNEQFF.

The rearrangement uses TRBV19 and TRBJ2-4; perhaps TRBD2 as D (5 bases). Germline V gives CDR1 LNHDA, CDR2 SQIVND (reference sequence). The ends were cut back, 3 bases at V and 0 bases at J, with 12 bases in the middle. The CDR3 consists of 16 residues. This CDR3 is CASSIGSRVAKNIQYF. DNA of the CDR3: TGTGCCAGTAGTATTGGGTCGCGGGTAGCCAAAAACATTCAGTACTTC.

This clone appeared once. The chain's CDR3 is CASSFRGAQTNEKLFF. The CDR3 nucleotides read TGTGCCAGCAGCTTCCGGGGGGCGCAAACTAATGAAAAACTGTTTTTT. The V call is TRBV7-9, the J call TRBJ1-4, with D perhaps TRBD1 (6 bases). Germline CDR1 is SEHNR and CDR2 is FQNEAQ (reference sequence). The CDR3 sequence is 16 residues long. The V end was cut by 3 bases, the J end by 1 base, with 12 bases between.

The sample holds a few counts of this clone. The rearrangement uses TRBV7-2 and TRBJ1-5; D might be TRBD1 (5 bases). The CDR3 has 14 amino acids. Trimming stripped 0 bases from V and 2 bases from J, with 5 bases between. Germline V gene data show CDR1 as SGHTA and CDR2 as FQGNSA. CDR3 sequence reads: CASSLAGGNQPQHF. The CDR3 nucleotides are TGTGCCAGCAGCTTAGCAGGGGGCAATCAGCCCCAGCATTTT.

DNA for the CDR3: TGTGCCAGCAGCTTAACCCCCGGGTACGAGACCCAGTACTTC. This encodes CASSLTPGYETQYF. This sequence joins TRBV11-2 and TRBJ2-5; D remains unclear. Germline lookup yields CDR1 SGHAT and CDR2 FQNNGV. V lost 2 bases to trimming and J lost 5 bases, with 12 bases between them. The CDR3 sequence is 14 residues long.

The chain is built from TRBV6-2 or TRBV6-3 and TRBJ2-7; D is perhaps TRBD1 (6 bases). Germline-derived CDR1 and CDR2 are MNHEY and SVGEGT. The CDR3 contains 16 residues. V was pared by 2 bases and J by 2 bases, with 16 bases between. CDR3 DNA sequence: TGTGCCAGCAGTTACCCCGAGGGGACACTTGCCTACGAGCAGTACTTC. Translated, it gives CASSYPEGTLAYEQYF.

The CDR3 DNA reads TGCGCCAGCAGCCAAGATAGTAGCTCACCCCTCCACTTT. This translates into CASSQDSSSPLHF. The chain links TRBV4-3 to TRBJ1-6, with D hard to call. V lost 0 bases, J lost 10 bases, and 7 bases lay in between. The CDR3 length is 13 residues. Germline CDR1 reads LGHNA; CDR2 reads YSLEER.

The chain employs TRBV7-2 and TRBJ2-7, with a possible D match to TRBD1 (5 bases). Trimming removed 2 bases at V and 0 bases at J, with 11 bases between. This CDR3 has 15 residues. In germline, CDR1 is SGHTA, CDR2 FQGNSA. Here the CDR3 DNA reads TGTGCCAGCAGCTTATTTAGACAGAGCTCCTACGAGCAGTACTTC. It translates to CASSLFRQSSYEQYF.

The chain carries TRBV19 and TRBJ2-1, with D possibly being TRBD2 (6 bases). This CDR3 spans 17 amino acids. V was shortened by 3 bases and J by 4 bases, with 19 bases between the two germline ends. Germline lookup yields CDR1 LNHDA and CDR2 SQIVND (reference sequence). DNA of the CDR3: TGTGCCAGTAGTATCCTGCCCCGGGACGGGAGATACAATGAGCAGTTCTTC. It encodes CASSILPRDGRYNEQFF.

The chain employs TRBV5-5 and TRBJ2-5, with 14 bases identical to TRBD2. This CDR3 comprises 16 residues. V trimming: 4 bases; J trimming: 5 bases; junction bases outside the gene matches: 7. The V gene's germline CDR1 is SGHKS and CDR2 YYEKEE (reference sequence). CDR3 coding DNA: TGTGCCAGCAGCGGGGGGCGACTAGCGGGAGGGGAGACCCAGTACTTC. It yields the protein CASSGGRLAGGETQYF. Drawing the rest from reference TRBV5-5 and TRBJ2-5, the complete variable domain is DAGVTQSPTHLIKTRGQQVTLRCSPISGHKSVSWYQQVLGQGPQFIFQYYEKEERGRGNFPDRFSARQFPNYSSELNVNALLLGDSALYLCASSGGRLAGGETQYFGPGTRLLVL.

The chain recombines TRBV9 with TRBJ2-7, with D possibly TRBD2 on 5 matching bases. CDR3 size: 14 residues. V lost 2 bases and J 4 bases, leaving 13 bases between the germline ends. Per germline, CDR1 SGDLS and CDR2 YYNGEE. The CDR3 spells CASSVGPSQYEQYF. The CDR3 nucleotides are TGTGCCAGCAGCGTCGGCCCTAGCCAGTACGAGCAGTACTTC.

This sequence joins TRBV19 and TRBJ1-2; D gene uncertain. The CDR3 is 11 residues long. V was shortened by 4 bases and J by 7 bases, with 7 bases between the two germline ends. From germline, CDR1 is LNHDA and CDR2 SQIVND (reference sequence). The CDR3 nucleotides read TGTGCCAGTAGTACCTTCGTTGGCTACACCTTC. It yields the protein CASSTFVGYTF.

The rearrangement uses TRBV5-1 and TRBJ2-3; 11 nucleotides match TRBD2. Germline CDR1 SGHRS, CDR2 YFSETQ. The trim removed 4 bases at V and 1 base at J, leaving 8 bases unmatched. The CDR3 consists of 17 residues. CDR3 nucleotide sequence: TGCGCCAGCAGCACACGCGGACTAGCGGGCCGCACAGATACGCAGTATTTT. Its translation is CASSTRGLAGRTDTQYF.

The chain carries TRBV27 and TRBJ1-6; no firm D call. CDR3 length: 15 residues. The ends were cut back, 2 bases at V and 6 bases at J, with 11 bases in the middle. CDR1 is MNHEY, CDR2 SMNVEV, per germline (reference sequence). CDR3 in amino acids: CASSLMSYGNSPLHF. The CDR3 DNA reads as TGTGCCAGCAGTTTAATGTCCTACGGTAATTCACCCCTCCACTTT.

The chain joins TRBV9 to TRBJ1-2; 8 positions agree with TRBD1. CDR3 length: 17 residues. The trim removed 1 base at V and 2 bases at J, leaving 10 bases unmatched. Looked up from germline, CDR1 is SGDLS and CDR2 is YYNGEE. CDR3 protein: CASSVSSDRGINYGYTF. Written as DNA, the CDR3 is TGTGCCAGCAGCGTAAGCTCCGACAGGGGAATCAACTATGGCTACACCTTC.

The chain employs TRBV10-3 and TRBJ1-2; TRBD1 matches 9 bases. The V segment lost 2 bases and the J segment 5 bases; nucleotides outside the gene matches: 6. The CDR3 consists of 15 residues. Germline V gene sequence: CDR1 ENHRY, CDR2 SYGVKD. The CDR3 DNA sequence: TGTGCCATCAGTGAGCTACAGGGGGCGAGATATGGCTACACCTTC. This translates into CAISELQGARYGYTF.

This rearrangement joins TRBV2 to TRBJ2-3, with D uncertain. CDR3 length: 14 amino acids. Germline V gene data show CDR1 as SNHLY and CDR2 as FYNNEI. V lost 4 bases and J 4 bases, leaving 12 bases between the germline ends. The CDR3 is CASSGPRIADTQYF. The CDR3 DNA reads TGTGCCAGCAGTGGACCGAGGATCGCAGATACGCAGTATTTT.

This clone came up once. The CDR3 nucleotides read TGTGCCAGTAGTATAATTGGGACAGGGATAAATGAGCAGTTCTTC. It yields the protein CASSIIGTGINEQFF. This chain links TRBV19 with TRBJ2-1; 9 nucleotides line up with TRBD1. Germline CDR1 LNHDA, CDR2 SQIVND (reference sequence). V lost 2 bases and J lost 7; bases outside the gene matches: 6. CDR3 size: 15 residues.

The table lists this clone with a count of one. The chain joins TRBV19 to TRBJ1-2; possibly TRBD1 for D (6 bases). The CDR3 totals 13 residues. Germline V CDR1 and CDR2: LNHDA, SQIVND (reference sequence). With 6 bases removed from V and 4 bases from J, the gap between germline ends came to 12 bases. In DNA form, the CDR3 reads TGTGCCAGTAGCGGCACAGGGACCTATGGCTACACCTTC. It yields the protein CASSGTGTYGYTF.

The CDR3 sequence is CASSEGRGRNHGYTF. In DNA, the CDR3 is TGTGCCAGCAGTGAGGGCAGGGGGCGCAATCATGGCTACACCTTC. The chain couples TRBV6-1 to TRBJ1-2; 8 bases fit TRBD1. The CDR3 runs 15 residues. V gave up 3 bases and J gave up 6 bases; unmatched junction bases: 9. CDR1 is MNHNS, CDR2 SASEGT, per germline.

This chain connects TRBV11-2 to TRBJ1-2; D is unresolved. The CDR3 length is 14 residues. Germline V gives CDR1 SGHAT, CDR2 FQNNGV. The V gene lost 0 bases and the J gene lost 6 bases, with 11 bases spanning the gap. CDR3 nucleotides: TGTGCCAGCAGCTTAGAGCGAGGCTTTCATGGCTACACCTTC. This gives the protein CASSLERGFHGYTF.

This CDR3 is CASSPTGVSSYNSPLHF. Here the CDR3 DNA reads TGTGCCAGCTCCCCTACGGGGGTTAGCTCCTATAATTCACCCCTCCACTTT. The chain uses TRBV18 and TRBJ1-6, with D maybe TRBD1 (5 bases). The germline CDR1 and CDR2 sequences are KGHSH and LQKENI. This CDR3 contains 17 residues. V shed 6 bases and J shed 0 bases, with 15 bases lying between them.

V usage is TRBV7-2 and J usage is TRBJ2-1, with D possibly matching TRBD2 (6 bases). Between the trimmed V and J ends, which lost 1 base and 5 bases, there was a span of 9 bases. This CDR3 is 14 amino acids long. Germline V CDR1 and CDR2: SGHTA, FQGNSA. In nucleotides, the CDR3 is TGTGCCAGCAGCTTAGGGGGGGTCCACAATGAGCAGTTCTTC. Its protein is CASSLGGVHNEQFF.

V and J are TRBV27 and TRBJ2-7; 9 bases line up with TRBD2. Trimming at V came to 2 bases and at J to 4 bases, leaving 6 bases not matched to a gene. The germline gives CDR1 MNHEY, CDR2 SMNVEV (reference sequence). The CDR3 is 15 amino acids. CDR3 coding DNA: TGTGCCAGCAGTTTACAGCTAGCGGGAAGTTACGAGCAGTACTTC. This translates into CASSLQLAGSYEQYF.